A selection of T cell receptor beta chains follows, all from one sample in a study of blood T cells in healthy people across ages. MiXCR, run by TCRdb on the 5' RACE reads, gives a single entry per CDR3 protein. The table shows over 950,000 distinct CDR3 sequences, with more than 30% occurring only once. Sequences were obtained from blood. These receptors were taken from a young man in good health. The CDR3 runs from the conserved cysteine through the conserved F or W. A D gene is named only where the DNA matches it firmly. Clone size, where shown, is once, few, many, or a class for clones that have expanded.

TRBV20-1	.	14	.	TRBJ2-6	TGCAGTGCTAGAGACGGCTCTGGGGCCAACGTCCTGACTTTC	CSARDGSGANVLTF
TRBV12-5	.	15	TRBD1	TRBJ2-7	TGTGCTAGTGGACTAGGACAGGGGAACTCCTACGAGCAGTACTTC	CASGLGQGNSYEQYF
TRBV6-2/TRBV6-3	few	13	TRBD1	TRBJ2-5	TGTGCCAGCAGCTGGACAGGGATGGAGACCCAGTACTTC	CASSWTGMETQYF
TRBV12-3/TRBV12-4	.	16	TRBD1	TRBJ1-1	TGTGCCAGCAGCTGGGACAGCCGAACTATGAACACTGAAGCTTTCTTT	CASSWDSRTMNTEAFF
TRBV12-3/TRBV12-4	.	14	.	TRBJ2-1	TGTGCCAGCAGTCCGCGGACAATGGGCAATGAGCAGTTCTTC	CASSPRTMGNEQFF
TRBV18	.	15	TRBD1	TRBJ1-1	TGTGCCAGCTCACCTCTTTCGGACAGGGACACTGAAGCTTTCTTT	CASSPLSDRDTEAFF
TRBV20-1	.	16	TRBD1	TRBJ1-6	TGCAGTGCTAGGTCTGCAGGGAGGGACAGGGGGTCACCCCTCCACTTT	CSARSAGRDRGSPLHF
TRBV20-1	.	15	.	TRBJ1-1	TGCAGTGCTAGAGATTGGGGGACGGCGAACACTGAAGCTTTCTTT	CSARDWGTANTEAFF
TRBV4-1	many	15	.	TRBJ2-3	TGCGCCAGCAGCCTAACGGTGGCTAGCACAGATACGCAGTATTTT	CASSLTVASTDTQYF
TRBV20-1	few	12	.	TRBJ2-3	TGCAGTCCAGACGATGTTTCAGATACGCAGTATTTT	CSPDDVSDTQYF
TRBV19	.	13	TRBD1	TRBJ2-1	TGTGCCAGTAATACAGGGGGCTGGAATGAGCAGTTCTTC	CASNTGGWNEQFF
TRBV4-1	.	16	.	TRBJ1-4	TGCGCCAGCAGCCAAGGCCCTGCAGGGCCTAATGAAAAACTGTTTTTT	CASSQGPAGPNEKLFF
TRBV12-3/TRBV12-4	.	15	TRBD2	TRBJ2-1	TGTGCCAGCAGTTTAGTTCCGGGGGGCTACAATGAGCAGTTCTTC	CASSLVPGGYNEQFF
TRBV4-3	.	16	TRBD2	TRBJ2-3	TGCGCCAGCAGCCTCTTGGCGGGGGATAGCACAGATACGCAGTATTTT	CASSLLAGDSTDTQYF
TRBV29-1	.	16	TRBD1	TRBJ2-2	TGCAGCGTTGAGGACCGACAGGGGGCGAACACCGGGGAGCTGTTTTTT	CSVEDRQGANTGELFF
TRBV7-2	few	15	.	TRBJ1-5	TGTGCCAGCAGCTTACTACACGACAGATTGCAGCCCCAGCATTTT	CASSLLHDRLQPQHF
TRBV27	.	15	.	TRBJ2-6	TGTGCCAGCAGCCCAAAGGGGTCTGGGGCCAACGTCCTGACTTTC	CASSPKGSGANVLTF
TRBV18	.	12	.	TRBJ2-1	TGTGCCAGCTCACCACAGGGTAAAGAGCAGTTCTTC	CASSPQGKEQFF
TRBV27	.	15	TRBD2	TRBJ2-3	TGTGCCAGCGGAAAGGGGACTAGTAGTACAGATACGCAGTATTTT	CASGKGTSSTDTQYF
TRBV11-1	.	21	.	TRBJ2-6	TGTGCCAGCAGCTCGCCTAAACCCCAGGCGCATACTAGCTCTGGGGCCAACGTCCTGACTTTC	CASSSPKPQAHTSSGANVLTF
TRBV28	.	15	TRBD1	TRBJ2-1	TGTGCCAGCAGTCCTACAGGGGGCCCCCCCAATGAGCAGTTCTTC	CASSPTGGPPNEQFF
TRBV2	.	23	.	TRBJ2-3	TGTGCCAGCAGTGAAAAACTTCACCTTGATGATTCTCACCGACAGAGTCGAACAGATACGCAGTATTTT	CASSEKLHLDDSHRQSRTDTQYF